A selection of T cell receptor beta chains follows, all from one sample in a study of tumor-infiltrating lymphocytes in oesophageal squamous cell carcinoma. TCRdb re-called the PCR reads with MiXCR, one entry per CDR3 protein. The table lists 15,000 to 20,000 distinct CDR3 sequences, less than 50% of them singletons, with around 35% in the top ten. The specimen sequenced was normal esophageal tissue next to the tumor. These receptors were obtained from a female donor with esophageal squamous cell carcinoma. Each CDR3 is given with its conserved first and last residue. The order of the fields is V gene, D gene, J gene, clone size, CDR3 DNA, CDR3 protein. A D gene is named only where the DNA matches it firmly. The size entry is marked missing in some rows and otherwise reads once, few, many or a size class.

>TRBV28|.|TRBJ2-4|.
TGTGCCAGCAGCCCTGATGGGGACGCCGAAAACATTCAGTACTTC
CASSPDGDAENIQYF
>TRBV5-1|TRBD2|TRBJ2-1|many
TGCGCCAGCAGCTTGGCAGCGGGAGCCCGCAATGAGCAGTTCTTC
CASSLAAGARNEQFF
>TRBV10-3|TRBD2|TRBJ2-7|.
TGTGCCATCAGTGTTCAGCGGGGTAGCTACGAGCAGTACTTC
CAISVQRGSYEQYF
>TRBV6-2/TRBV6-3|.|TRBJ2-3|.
TGTGCCAGCAGTTACTGGGGAACTTTCACAGATACGCAGTATTTT
CASSYWGTFTDTQYF
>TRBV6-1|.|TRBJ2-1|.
TGTGCCAGCAGTGAAGCGCCTAGGTGGTCGTCCAATGAGCAGTTCTTC
CASSEAPRWSSNEQFF
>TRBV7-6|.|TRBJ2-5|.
TGTGCCAGCAGCTCCCAAGAGGGAGAGCAGTACTTC
CASSSQEGEQYF
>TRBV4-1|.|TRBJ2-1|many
TGCGCCAGCAGCGCAGCGCAAAATCTGATTTACAATGAGCAGTTCTTC
CASSAAQNLIYNEQFF
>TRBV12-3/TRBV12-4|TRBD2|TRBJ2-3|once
TGTGCCAGCAGTTTGAGACTAGCGGGGAGCACAGATACACAGTATTTT
CASSLRLAGSTDTQYF
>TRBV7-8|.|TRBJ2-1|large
TGTGCCAGCTCCGCGACAGCCGGAGGGCGATACAATGAGCAGTTCTTC
CASSATAGGRYNEQFF
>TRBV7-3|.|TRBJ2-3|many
TGTGCCAGCAGCTTAATCGGCGGGAAGGCAGATACGCAGTATTTT
CASSLIGGKADTQYF
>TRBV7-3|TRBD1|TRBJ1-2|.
TGTGCCAGCAGCTTACAGGGGGCGGTTGGCTACACCTTC
CASSLQGAVGYTF
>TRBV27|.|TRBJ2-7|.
TGTGCCAGCGGATTACCCTACGAGCAGTACTTC
CASGLPYEQYF
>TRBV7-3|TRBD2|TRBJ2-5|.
TGTGCCAGCAGCCTCATGGGGACTAGGGAAGAGACCCAGTACTTC
CASSLMGTREETQYF
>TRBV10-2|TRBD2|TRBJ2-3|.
TGCGCCAGCAGGAAGACAGCGGGACTAATGTGGTATACGCAGTATTTT
CASRKTAGLMWYTQYF
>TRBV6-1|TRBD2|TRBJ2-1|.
TGTGCCAGCAGTGAAACGGGCGGGAGTGAGCAGTTCTTC
CASSETGGSEQFF
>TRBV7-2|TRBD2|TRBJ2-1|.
TGTGCCAGCAGCTCCACCGGGACTAGCTACAATGAGCAGTTCTTC
CASSSTGTSYNEQFF
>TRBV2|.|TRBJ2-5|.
TGTGCCAGCAGTGAGACGGGGTTCCAAGAGACCCAGTACTTC
CASSETGFQETQYF
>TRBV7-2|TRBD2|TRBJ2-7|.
TGTGCCAGCAGCTCCGGGACTAGTTTCGGGTTCTACGAGCAGTACTTC
CASSSGTSFGFYEQYF
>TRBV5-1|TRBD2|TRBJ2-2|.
TGCGCCAGCAGCTTGCTAGCGGGAGCGACCGGGGAGCTGTTTTTT
CASSLLAGATGELFF
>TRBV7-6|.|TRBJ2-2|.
TGTGCCAGCAGCAAACGGAATCCCGGGGAGCTGTTTTTT
CASSKRNPGELFF
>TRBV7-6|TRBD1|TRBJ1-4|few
TGTGCCAGCAGCTTAGCGCAGGGGGGTAATGAAAAACTGTTTTTT
CASSLAQGGNEKLFF
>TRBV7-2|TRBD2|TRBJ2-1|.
TGTGCCAGCAGCTCCAGACTAGCGGGGGCCTACAATGAGCAGTTCTTC
CASSSRLAGAYNEQFF
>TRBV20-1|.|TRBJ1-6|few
TGCAGTGCTAGAGTGACGACAGTTAATTCACCCCTCCACTTT
CSARVTTVNSPLHF